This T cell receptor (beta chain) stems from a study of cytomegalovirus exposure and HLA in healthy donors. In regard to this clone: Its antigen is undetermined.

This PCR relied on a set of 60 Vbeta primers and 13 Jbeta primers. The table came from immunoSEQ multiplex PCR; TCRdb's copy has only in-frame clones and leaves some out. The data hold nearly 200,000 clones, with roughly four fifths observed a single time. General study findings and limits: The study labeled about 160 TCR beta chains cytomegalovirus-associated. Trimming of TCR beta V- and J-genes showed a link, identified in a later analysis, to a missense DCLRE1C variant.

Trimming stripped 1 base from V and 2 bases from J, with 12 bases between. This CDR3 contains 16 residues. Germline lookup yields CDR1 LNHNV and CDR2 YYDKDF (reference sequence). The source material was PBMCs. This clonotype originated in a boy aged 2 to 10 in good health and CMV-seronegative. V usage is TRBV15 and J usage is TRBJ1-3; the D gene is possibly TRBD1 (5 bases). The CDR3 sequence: CATSRGPDSPGNTIYF. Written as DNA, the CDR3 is TGTGCCACCAGCAGAGGTCCTGACAGTCCTGGAAACACCATATATTTT.